This entry lists 11 T cell receptor beta chains sequenced from one sample in a study of blood T cell repertoires in COVID-19. Produced via immunoSEQ multiplex PCR; TCRdb's table is partial and in-frame only. The sample yields 140,000 or so clones, approximately 87% seen once. The sequenced sample consisted of peripheral blood. The receptors derive from a man aged 50-59 years who had recovered from COVID-19.

The CDR3 DNA reads as TGTGCCAGCAGTTACAACAAACCGGGACAGGGTGGTACCCAGTACTTC. The encoded protein is CASSYNKPGQGGTQYF. This sequence joins TRBV6-5 and TRBJ2-5; 9 nucleotides align to TRBD1. From germline, CDR1 is MNHEY and CDR2 SVGAGI. The CDR3 is made up of 16 amino acids. V lost 2 bases, J lost 8 bases, and 12 bases stayed unmatched.

This sequence joins TRBV3-1 (or the pseudogene TRBV3-2) and TRBJ2-7, with a weak D call TRBD1 (6 bases). This CDR3 spans 14 amino acids. V was clipped by 4 bases and J by 0 bases, with 10 bases between them. Germline V gene sequence: CDR1 LGHDT, CDR2 YNNKEL (reference sequence). CDR3 loop: CASSPDRSSYEQYF. CDR3 nucleotides: TGTGCCAGCAGCCCCGACAGGAGCTCCTACGAGCAGTACTTC.

J is TRBJ1-1 and V is TRBV14; TRBD1 agrees at 7 bases. The junction had 2 bases not matched to a gene; V was cut back by 0 bases and J by 1 base. The CDR3 has 15 amino acids. Germline assignment: CDR1 SGHDN and CDR2 FVKESK. CDR3: CASSQEGTANTEAFF. The CDR3 nucleotides are TGTGCCAGCAGCCAAGAGGGGACAGCGAACACTGAAGCTTTCTTT.

The rearrangement uses TRBV19 and TRBJ1-1; D remains unclear. The germline CDR1 and CDR2 sequences are LNHDA and SQIVND (reference sequence). V was shortened by 5 bases and J by 2 bases, with 18 bases between the two germline ends. The CDR3 sequence is 16 residues long. CDR3 coding DNA: TGTGCCAGTAGTGTGCGGGTGGGCGCGGATAACACTGAAGCTTTCTTT. Residues: CASSVRVGADNTEAFF.

CDR3 bases: TGTGCCAGCAGCCCCCAACAGGGTCTCACCTACGAGCAGTACTTC. Residues: CASSPQQGLTYEQYF. This chain joins TRBV7-9 and TRBJ2-7; tentative D call: TRBD1 (6 bases). CDR3 size: 15 residues. Looked up from germline, CDR1 is SEHNR and CDR2 is FQNEAQ (reference sequence). Trimming removed 5 bases at V and 2 bases at J, with 16 bases between.

This rearrangement joins TRBV6-5 to TRBJ2-1; 10 nucleotides agree with TRBD2. Losses at the gene ends were 7 bases for V and 1 base for J; bases not matched to a gene: 4. CDR3 size: 15 residues. Germline assignment: CDR1 MNHEY and CDR2 SVGAGI. The CDR3 bases are TGTGCCAGCAACAAACTAGCGGGGTCCTACAATGAGCAGTTCTTC. It yields the protein CASNKLAGSYNEQFF.

Remarks on this clone: The junction differs from germline at one of its ends, possibly a read error. V and J are TRBV30 and TRBJ2-2; 14 bases match TRBD2. This CDR3 spans 14 amino acids. Germline loops: CDR1 GTSNPN, CDR2 SVGIG (reference sequence). CDR3 sequence: CAWRTFGLAGGLFF. CDR3 DNA sequence: TGTGCCTGGAGGACCTTCGGACTAGCGGGGGGGCTGTTTTTT.

V gene TRBV2 combines with J gene TRBJ2-1, with 9 bases that match TRBD1. The CDR3 is made up of 14 amino acids. With V trimmed by 3 bases and J by 6 bases, 3 bases remained unmatched. The germline gives CDR1 SNHLY, CDR2 FYNNEI. CDR3 nucleotides: TGTGCCAGCAGTGATGGACAGGGGATCAATGAGCAGTTCTTC. It translates to CASSDGQGINEQFF.

To note about this clone: Other DNA sequences in this specimen translate into the identical CDR3. The chain joins TRBV20-1 to TRBJ2-2, with D unclear. V lost 2 bases to trimming and J lost 5 bases, with 3 bases between them. The CDR3 runs to 11 residues. CDR1 is DFQATT, CDR2 SNEGSKA, per germline (reference sequence). The CDR3 reads CSARQTGELFF. For the CDR3, the DNA is TGCAGTGCTAGACAGACCGGGGAGCTGTTTTTT.

Concerning this clone itself: The germline gene is not matched at one end of the junction; a read error may be the cause. The rearrangement joins TRBV9 to TRBJ1-5, with D perhaps matching TRBD1 (5 bases). Germline V lookup: CDR1 SGDLS, CDR2 YYNGEE. The CDR3 runs to 17 residues. The CDR3 sequence is CPRSGGEWAWGNQPQHF. The CDR3 DNA follows: TGCCCCCGCAGCGGGGGGGAGTGGGCATGGGGCAATCAGCCCCAGCATTTT.

This chain connects TRBV4-3 to TRBJ1-5, with 10 bases that match TRBD1. This CDR3 spans 14 amino acids. CDR1 is LGHNA, CDR2 YSLEER, per germline. V was pared by 4 bases and J by 5 bases, with 2 bases of the junction left unmatched. CDR3 nucleotide sequence: TGCGCCAGCAGCCGGGACAGGGGTTATCAGCCCCAGCATTTT. This gives the protein CASSRDRGYQPQHF.